Described below is a single T cell receptor beta chain sequence and its context. Its cognate antigen is unknown. The sample is drawn from a study of T cell responses to AZD1222 COVID-19 vaccine. Study-level background: Timing groups of about 4 and about 12 weeks for second doses were pooled. Study-level findings and limits: With dominance at 160-218 and 743-854, vaccine-associated CD4 TCRs spanned spike. At baseline, seropositivity was found in only a handful of AZD1222 recipients. Clonal diversity was possibly underestimated, and white British individuals and females predominated among donors.

This CDR3 has 16 amino acids. The germline V gene encodes CDR1 KGHSH and CDR2 LQKENI. The junction had 5 bases not matched to a gene; V was cut back by 2 bases and J by 5 bases. Some clones are missing from TCRdb's copy, which holds only in-frame ones; the method was immunoSEQ multiplex PCR. Seen here are some 120,000 clones, approximately 85% observed once, and the top ten hold about 8.6%. The sequenced sample was peripheral blood, obtained on day 0 of AZD1222 vaccination. This receptor was taken from an adult in good health. The rearrangement uses TRBV18 and TRBJ1-6; 8 bases map to TRBD1. The CDR3 DNA sequence: TGTGCCAGCTCACCAACAGGGGGTGTCGATAATTCACCCCTCCACTTT. Amino acids: CASSPTGGVDNSPLHF.